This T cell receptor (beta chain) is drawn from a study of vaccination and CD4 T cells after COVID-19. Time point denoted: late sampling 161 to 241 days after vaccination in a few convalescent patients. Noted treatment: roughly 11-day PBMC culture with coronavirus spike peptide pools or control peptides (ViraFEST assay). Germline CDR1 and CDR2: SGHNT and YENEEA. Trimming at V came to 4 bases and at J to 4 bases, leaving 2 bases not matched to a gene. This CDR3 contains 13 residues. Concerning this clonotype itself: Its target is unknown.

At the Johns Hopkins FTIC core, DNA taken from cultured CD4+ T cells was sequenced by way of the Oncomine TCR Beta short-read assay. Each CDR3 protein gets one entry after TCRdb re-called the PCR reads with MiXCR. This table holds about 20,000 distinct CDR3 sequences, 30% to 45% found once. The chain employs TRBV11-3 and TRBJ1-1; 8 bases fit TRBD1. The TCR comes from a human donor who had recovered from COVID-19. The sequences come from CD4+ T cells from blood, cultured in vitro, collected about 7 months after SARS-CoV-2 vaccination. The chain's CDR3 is CASSSGGGTEAFF. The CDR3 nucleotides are TGTGCCAGCAGCTCAGGGGGCGGCACTGAAGCTTTCTTT.